Listed here are 18 T cell receptor beta chains from one sample, sequenced in a study of blood T cell repertoires in COVID-19. TCRdb's table, derived via immunoSEQ multiplex PCR, lists solely in-frame clones and lacks some. There are approximately 410,000 clones in the sample; 75% to 90% occur only once, and over 1.1% lies in the top ten. Specimen: peripheral blood. The receptors originated from a woman under 40 with active or convalescent COVID-19.

The chain uses TRBV6-1 and TRBJ1-5, with 9 bases matching TRBD1. The trim removed 1 base at V and 6 bases at J, leaving 10 bases unmatched. Germline V lookup: CDR1 MNHNS, CDR2 SASEGT. The CDR3 has 17 residues. CDR3 sequence reads: CASSEGTGVYTGQPQHF. In DNA form, the CDR3 reads TGTGCCAGCAGTGAAGGGACAGGGGTGTATACCGGTCAGCCCCAGCATTTT.

This sequence joins TRBV19 and TRBJ2-1, with 9 bases fitting TRBD2. The ends lost 3 bases at V and 6 bases at J; junction bases unmatched: 6. The CDR3 has 15 amino acids. The germline V gene encodes CDR1 LNHDA and CDR2 SQIVND (reference sequence). The CDR3 sequence is CASSIAGGSSNEQFF. The CDR3 bases are TGTGCCAGTAGTATCGCGGGGGGGTCTTCCAATGAGCAGTTCTTC.

V and J are TRBV10-3 and TRBJ1-1; weak D call: TRBD1 (5 bases). Germline CDR1 reads ENHRY; CDR2 reads SYGVKD. The length of the CDR3 is 13 residues. The ends were cut back, 4 bases at V and 2 bases at J, with 8 bases in the middle. DNA for the CDR3: TGTGCCATCAGTGTACAGGTCAACACTGAAGCTTTCTTT. Amino acid sequence: CAISVQVNTEAFF.

The chain couples TRBV5-4 to TRBJ1-4; D is possibly TRBD1 (6 bases). This CDR3 region has 15 residues. V was cut by 4 bases and J by 3 bases, with 13 bases left in between. The germline V gene has CDR1 SGHNT and CDR2 YYREEE (reference sequence). CDR3 amino acids: CASSPATGANEKLFF. The DNA for the CDR3 is TGTGCCAGCAGCCCTGCGACAGGTGCTAATGAAAAACTGTTTTTT.

V is TRBV5-1 and J is TRBJ1-1; no firm D call. CDR3 length: 11 residues. Trimming stripped 0 bases from V and 6 bases from J, with 3 bases between. Germline V gene sequence: CDR1 SGHRS, CDR2 YFSETQ. In nucleotides, the CDR3 is TGCGCCAGCAGCTTGGGGCCTGAAGCTTTCTTT. It encodes CASSLGPEAFF.

J is TRBJ1-4 and V is TRBV5-1, with 8 positions matching TRBD1. There are 14 residues in the CDR3. Per germline, CDR1 SGHRS and CDR2 YFSETQ. The trim removed 2 bases at V and 6 bases at J, leaving 3 bases unmatched. DNA for the CDR3: TGCGCCAGCAGCTTAACAGGGGGACATGAAAAACTGTTTTTT. Translated: CASSLTGGHEKLFF.

This clone turned up a few times. The J gene is TRBJ1-2, the V gene TRBV7-8; TRBD1 might be the D (5 bases). Looked up from germline, CDR1 is SGHVS and CDR2 is FQNEAQ. The CDR3 contains 12 residues. V gave up 1 base and J gave up 6 bases, with 6 bases separating them. DNA for the CDR3: TGTGCCAGCAGCTTAGTAGGGGATGGCTACACCTTC. Amino acids: CASSLVGDGYTF.

This chain links TRBV4-2 with TRBJ2-7; perhaps TRBD1 as D (5 bases). The CDR3 runs 16 residues. CDR1 LGHNA and CDR2 YNFKEQ come from the germline V gene. Trimming pared 0 bases from V and 0 bases from J, leaving 12 bases between. The CDR3 DNA reads TGTGCCAGCAGCCAAGACCCGACAGCCTACTCCTACGAGCAGTACTTC. It encodes CASSQDPTAYSYEQYF.

The chain links TRBV5-6 to TRBJ2-7; no definite D call. This CDR3 is built from 14 residues. Germline assignment: CDR1 SGHDT and CDR2 YYEEEE. The V and J ends lost 1 base and 1 base respectively, with 9 bases between them. CDR3 DNA: TGTGCCAGCAGCTTGCTTGTTGCGTCCTACGAGCAGTACTTC. Translation gives CASSLLVASYEQYF.

The chain joins TRBV27 to TRBJ2-3; 11 nucleotides match TRBD2. Germline trimming cut 5 bases from V and 4 bases from J; bases unmatched to any gene: 5. The germline CDR1 and CDR2 sequences are MNHEY and SMNVEV (reference sequence). This CDR3 has 15 residues. The DNA of the CDR3 is TGTGCCAGCAGTCCCACTAGCGGGAGTGCAGATACGCAGTATTTT. Translated, it gives CASSPTSGSADTQYF.

The genes are TRBV12-5 and TRBJ1-5, with TRBD1 matching over 8 bases. This CDR3 is built from 13 residues. V trimming: 4 bases; J trimming: 7 bases; junction bases outside the gene matches: 3. Germline assignment: CDR1 LGHNT and CDR2 FRNRAP. CDR3 protein: CASGSQGVQPQHF. The DNA of the CDR3 is TGTGCTAGTGGTTCACAGGGGGTGCAGCCCCAGCATTTT.

The chain uses TRBV10-3 and TRBJ1-1, with 7 bases that match TRBD1. Germline trimming cut 3 bases from V and 6 bases from J; bases unmatched to any gene: 7. This CDR3 comprises 14 residues. The germline V gene encodes CDR1 ENHRY and CDR2 SYGVKD. The CDR3 DNA sequence: TGTGCCATCAGTGACGGGACAGAGGCCCCTGAAGCTTTCTTT. Its protein product is CAISDGTEAPEAFF.

The chain couples TRBV5-6 to TRBJ1-6; possibly TRBD1 for D (6 bases). Looked up from germline, CDR1 is SGHDT and CDR2 is YYEEEE. The V gene lost 0 bases and the J gene lost 5 bases, with 18 bases spanning the gap. The CDR3 has 18 residues. The CDR3 spells CASSLGVAGVGDNSPLHF. The CDR3 region has the DNA TGTGCCAGCAGCTTGGGAGTGGCAGGGGTAGGGGATAATTCACCCCTCCACTTT.

The rearrangement links TRBV7-2 to TRBJ1-1, with D perhaps matching TRBD1 (5 bases). This CDR3 spans 17 amino acids. V shed 1 base and J shed 4 bases, with 19 bases lying between them. Germline V gene data show CDR1 as SGHTA and CDR2 as FQGNSA. The CDR3 DNA sequence: TGTGCCAGCAGCTTAGTAGGGGCAGGGTTTATCCCCACTGAAGCTTTCTTT. It yields the protein CASSLVGAGFIPTEAFF.

This clone has only a few counts. The chain joins TRBV14 to TRBJ2-7; 9 bases match TRBD1. CDR1 is SGHDN and CDR2 is FVKESK in the germline V gene. The junction had 8 bases not matched to a gene; V was cut back by 4 bases and J by 4 bases. This CDR3 has 15 amino acids. CDR3 bases: TGTGCCAGCAGCCGAGGGGGGACAGGGTTGTACGAGCAGTACTTC. Its protein is CASSRGGTGLYEQYF.

Comment on this clone: Other DNA variants within this sample encode the same CDR3. This chain joins TRBV19 and TRBJ2-7; D call uncertain. The CDR3 length is 14 residues. Germline CDR1 is LNHDA and CDR2 is SQIVND (reference sequence). The ends were cut back, 1 base at V and 0 bases at J, with 7 bases in the middle. The CDR3 loop is CASSIVGISYEQYF. The CDR3 region has the DNA TGTGCCAGTAGTATAGTTGGCATCTCCTACGAGCAGTACTTC. The whole variable domain, remainder taken from reference TRBV19 and TRBJ2-7, is DGGITQSPKYLFRKEGQNVTLSCEQNLNHDAMYWYRQDPGQGLRLIYYSQIVNDFQKGDIAEGYSVSREKKESFPLTVTSAQKNPTAFYLCASSIVGISYEQYFGPGTRLTVT.

CDR3 residues: CASSFQVYGLTSYNEQFF. As DNA, the CDR3 is TGTGCCAGCAGCTTCCAGGTCTATGGGCTTACTTCCTACAATGAGCAGTTCTTC. This chain links TRBV5-8 with TRBJ2-1; D call uncertain. V was clipped by 2 bases and J by 1 base, with 19 bases between them. The CDR3 spans 18 residues. CDR1 and CDR2 (germline): SGHTS, YDEGEE.

The genes are TRBV7-6 and TRBJ2-5; the match to TRBD2 covers 9 bases. The CDR3 spans 16 residues. Trimming took 1 base from V and 4 from J; bases not matched to a gene: 7. CDR1 is SGHVS, CDR2 FNYEAQ, per germline. CDR3 in DNA: TGTGCCAGCAGCTTAGAGGTAGCGGGAGTCCGAGAGACCCAGTACTTC. Translated, it gives CASSLEVAGVRETQYF.